This record looks at one TCR beta chain sequence and its context. Its antigen specificity is not known. Per-nucleotide qualities are absent, and no much larger clonotype sits a single base away. The data originate from a study of blood T cell repertoires in COVID-19 (dated by TCRdb to the early 2020s). Notes on the research overall: The collaborator samples originated in the United States, Italy and Spain and spanned the acute and convalescent phases of COVID-19. The samples were drawn from the first 160 participants of the ongoing ImmuneRACE study and from some 1,300 subjects provided by 6 global collaborators. The material from the prospective study consisted of cDNA or gDNA derived from T cells, B-cell-depleted T cells, or PBMCs. Where available, HLA class I and class II types were obtained from metadata supplied by the sample provider rather than from assay-based typing. The repertoires were made available in a free public database intended to serve as a resource for research on the immune response to SARS-CoV-2. Subjects who had been exposed to COVID-19, were actively infected with it, or had recovered from it provided the deeply sampled blood TCRbeta repertoires that made up the dataset. Nearly every sample came with metadata listing a de-identified subject ID, COVID-19 status, age in years and sex. Broader findings and caveats from the paper: How much clinical and demographic metadata was included differed by source and by participant, and the metadata was provided uncurated.

CDR1 and CDR2 were assigned from the germline V gene as SGHTA and FQGTGA. A distance of 9 bases separates the germline ends of V and J, which lose 1 base and 0 bases respectively. The CDR3 has 16 amino acids, counting the end cysteine and phenylalanine. Of all the DNA, just the CDR3 is kept, 48 bases in frame from base 1. One collaborating source in Seattle enrolled patients while the patients were actively infected and followed the patients over time throughout the course of disease. Whole blood was collected in K2EDTA tubes by collaborating institutions according to the institutions' own protocols. Collaborator samples were shipped for TCRbeta analysis as frozen whole blood, isolated PBMCs, or DNA extracted from either sample type. The immunoSEQ Assay, a bias-controlled multiplex PCR, was used to amplify TCRbeta CDR3 regions from genomic DNA. As for the original processing: The number of nucleated cells in each sample was estimated from the amplification of reference gene primers within the assay. Sequence reads were collapsed and filtered to measure the absolute abundance of every unique TCRbeta CDR3 rearrangement. For each sample, productive Simpson clonality was calculated as the square root of Simpson's diversity index over productive rearrangements. Sourced from immuneACCESS, this table was stored by TCRdb with only in-frame sequences that have V and J called. A share of the clones is absent; for the studies checked, an unresolved V gene accounts for under half, and the remainder has no known explanation. Clonal size and the V and J genes are those of that table, whereas D and trimming came from the DNA. The sample table shows 150,000 to 200,000 clones, and over 80% are seen once. The ten largest clonotypes hold approximately 8% of the sample.

Material for sequencing was peripheral blood. The rearrangement joined TRBV7-3 to TRBJ2-2; a tentative D call is TRBD1 (6 bases match). The receptor's source is a woman between 70 and 85 years old with COVID-19, enrolled during active disease. The bases read TGTGCCAGCAGCTTAAGACAGGCGGCGAACACCGGGGAGCTGTTTTTT. Its protein is CASSLRQAANTGELFF.